These 14 T cell receptor beta chains share one sample of origin, sequenced in a study of Ad26.COV2.S vaccination and SARS-CoV-2 variants (dated by TCRdb to the early 2020s). The sample's treatment or condition label, decoded: roughly 18 received Ad26.COV2.S at low or high dose, single or two shots; roughly five received placebo; per-sample allocation not given. For vaccine and placebo recipients, repertoires were sequenced using samples collected on day 63 after the first injection. Libraries were prepared through the immunoSEQ multiplex PCR assay. TCRdb took over this immuneACCESS table, retaining in-frame rearrangements with V and J assigned. Such tables are incomplete; in checked studies, under half of the missing clones stem from an unresolved V gene, and the remainder is unexplained. This sample lists a few hundred thousand clones; 70% to 90% were detected once. The ten top clones hold approximately 1.9% of the sample.

The input for sequencing was peripheral blood, taken in a trial of Ad26.COV2.S vaccine versus placebo. These receptor sequences come from a person aged 18-65 years who received the Ad26.COV2.S COVID-19 vaccine or a placebo.

This clone occurred once. This chain uses TRBV9 with TRBJ1-1, with D possibly being TRBD1 (5 bases). V lost 0 bases and J lost 4, with 16 bases in between. The CDR3 sequence is 16 residues long. Germline-derived CDR1 and CDR2 are SGDLS and YYNGEE. The CDR3: CASSVGAGKGSTEAFF. The CDR3 DNA reads as TGTGCCAGCAGCGTAGGGGCAGGGAAAGGTAGCACTGAAGCTTTCTTT.

CDR3 in DNA: TGTGCCAGCAGTTACCTGAGCGAGCAGTACTTC. It encodes CASSYLSEQYF. This chain links TRBV6-2 or TRBV6-3 with TRBJ2-7; no clear D gene. Trimming shortened V by 2 bases and J by 6 bases, and 5 bases separated the two germline ends. The CDR3 runs to 11 residues. In germline, CDR1 is MNHEY, CDR2 SVGEGT.

V and J are TRBV11-3 and TRBJ2-1; 12 nucleotides agree with TRBD2. Per germline, CDR1 SGHNT and CDR2 YENEEA. The CDR3 contains 16 residues. The J segment lost 5 bases and the V segment lost 5 bases, leaving 7 bases of the junction unmatched. CDR3 DNA sequence: TGTGCCAGCAGCACCGCCGGGACTAGCGGGCACAATGAGCAGTTCTTC. Amino acids: CASSTAGTSGHNEQFF.

The chain carries TRBV3-1 (or the pseudogene TRBV3-2) and TRBJ2-2; the match to TRBD2 covers 8 bases. V lost 3 bases to trimming and J lost 2 bases; unmatched junction nucleotides: 8. The CDR3 covers 17 residues. Per the germline V gene, CDR1 is LGHDT and CDR2 is YNNKEL (reference sequence). The CDR3 nucleotides are TGTGCCAGCAGCCAGGCCCTAAGCGGGAGAAACACCGGGGAGCTGTTTTTT. Amino acids: CASSQALSGRNTGELFF.

This clone showed up just once. The rearrangement links TRBV11-2 to TRBJ2-5; D tentatively reads TRBD1 or TRBD2 (6 bases each). V was pared by 5 bases and J by 3 bases, with 22 bases between. The CDR3 contains 17 residues. From germline, CDR1 is SGHAT and CDR2 FQNNGV. This CDR3 is CASSLQGGWGNEETQYF. The CDR3 region has the DNA TGTGCCAGCAGCCTACAGGGAGGTTGGGGCAATGAAGAGACCCAGTACTTC.

The chain employs TRBV6-5 and TRBJ2-7, with 9 bases that match TRBD2. The germline V gene has CDR1 MNHEY and CDR2 SVGAGI. The CDR3 has 15 residues. V was pared by 10 bases and J by 5 bases, with 15 bases of the junction left unmatched. CDR3 residues: CATRVTLAGNDEQYF. The CDR3 coding sequence is TGTGCCACAAGAGTCACCCTAGCGGGAAACGACGAGCAGTACTTC.

The V call is TRBV7-2, the J call TRBJ2-7; tentative D call: TRBD2 (5 bases). The CDR3 covers 12 residues. Trimming removed 0 bases at V and 6 bases at J, with 6 bases between. Germline CDR1 is SGHTA and CDR2 is FQGNSA. In DNA, the CDR3 is TGTGCCAGCAGCTTAGCGGGAGTCGAGCAGTACTTC. This translates into CASSLAGVEQYF.

The V gene is TRBV4-2, the J gene TRBJ2-6; D is possibly TRBD1 (5 bases). This CDR3 spans 18 amino acids. The V gene lost 0 bases and the J gene lost 0 bases, with 12 bases spanning the gap. Germline V gives CDR1 LGHNA, CDR2 YNFKEQ. The CDR3 here is CASSQEGVFISGANVLTF. Here the CDR3 DNA reads TGTGCCAGCAGCCAAGAAGGGGTCTTCATCTCTGGGGCCAACGTCCTGACTTTC.

This sequence joins TRBV28 and TRBJ1-1; 7 nucleotides agree with TRBD1. V gave up 5 bases and J gave up 8 bases; unmatched junction bases: 14. Germline V gene sequence: CDR1 MDHEN, CDR2 SYDVKM. The CDR3 extends over 15 amino acids. The CDR3 sequence: CASSRLLGTVNEAFF. In nucleotides, the CDR3 is TGTGCCAGCAGTCGCCTCTTAGGGACAGTTAACGAAGCTTTCTTT.

This chain joins TRBV5-1 and TRBJ1-2; D might be TRBD1 (6 bases). V gave up 3 bases and J gave up 3 bases, with 12 bases separating them. Germline assignment: CDR1 SGHRS and CDR2 YFSETQ. The CDR3 has 14 residues. The CDR3 DNA reads TGCGCCAGCAGCTACAGGGAGCCGGACTATGGCTACACCTTC. It translates to CASSYREPDYGYTF.

The chain carries TRBV3-1 (or the pseudogene TRBV3-2) and TRBJ2-5; D call uncertain. Germline CDR1 reads LGHDT; CDR2 reads YNNKEL (reference sequence). With 0 bases removed from V and 5 bases from J, the gap between germline ends came to 7 bases. The CDR3 totals 13 residues. CDR3 protein: CASSQEAEETQYF. Here the CDR3 DNA reads TGTGCCAGCAGCCAAGAGGCTGAGGAGACCCAGTACTTC.

The chain carries TRBV2 and TRBJ2-1; D possibly matches TRBD1 or TRBD2 (5 bases each). CDR1 SNHLY and CDR2 FYNNEI come from the germline V gene. The germline V and J ends were trimmed by 6 bases and 7 bases, with 10 bases remaining between them. The CDR3 totals 12 residues. The CDR3 spells CASRGTGNEQFF. CDR3 in DNA: TGTGCCAGCAGGGGGACGGGGAATGAGCAGTTCTTC.

This clone occurred once. This chain links TRBV12-3 or TRBV12-4 with TRBJ1-1; 7 nucleotides align to TRBD1. V shed 7 bases, J shed 4 bases, and the junction held 6 bases outside the gene matches. The CDR3 totals 13 residues. CDR3 coding DNA: TGTGCCAGCACCCAGACAGGGTTCACTGAAGCTTTCTTT. It specifies CASTQTGFTEAFF.

This clone was seen more than once but under ten times. This rearrangement joins TRBV20-1 to TRBJ1-1; 9 positions match TRBD1. The V gene end was trimmed by 3 bases and the J gene end by 1 base; junction bases not matched to a gene: 18. The CDR3 is made up of 19 amino acids. Germline CDR1 DFQATT, CDR2 SNEGSKA (reference sequence). DNA of the CDR3: TGCAGTGCTAGTTCCAGAGGCCGACAGGGGGGTCTCTCGAACACTGAAGCTTTCTTT. Translation: CSASSRGRQGGLSNTEAFF.